The sequence of this T cell receptor (beta chain) was determined in a study of regulatory T cells in long-lasting Graves disease. Noted time point: newly diagnosed GD, antithyroid drugs for less than 3 months. The TCR library was prepared using RNA isolated from PBMCs. As a group, patients came from one endocrinology department in Xi'an, China. Peripheral blood, 7 to 9.5 milliliters of it, was drawn into EDTA tubes. Arm-PCR of CDR3 regions with iRepertoire HTBI primers generated TCR beta libraries. TCRdb re-called the multiplex PCR reads with MiXCR, one entry per CDR3 protein. The data show 550,000 to 700,000 distinct CDR3 sequences, about 15% seen once. These data were also filed under a second study, of T cells in Graves' hyperthyroidism and ophthalmopathy. From that report: Researchers ran a first-round RT-PCR on the TCR CDR3 using the HTBI primer set.

The clonotype was recovered from a man aged 18 to 35 with Graves disease. This specimen consisted of peripheral blood mononuclear cells (PBMCs), obtained at new diagnosis, from a patient treated with antithyroid drugs.

CDR3 amino acids: CSALTGDGTEAFF. The DNA for the CDR3 is TGCAGTGCCTTAACAGGGGATGGCACTGAAGCTTTCTTT. The chain links TRBV20-1 to TRBJ1-1; 7 bases align to TRBD1. The germline CDR1 and CDR2 sequences are DFQATT and SNEGSKA (reference sequence). This CDR3 is 13 amino acids long. The V segment lost 6 bases and the J segment 4 bases; nucleotides outside the gene matches: 8.